This TCR beta chain was sequenced in a study of vaccination effects on CD4 cells after COVID-19. Profiled with immunoSEQ multiplex PCR; TCRdb holds only in-frame clones, not every one. The sample consists of roughly 27,000 clones, approximately 80% of them appearing once. This clone was picked up one time. Its antigen remains unknown. This CDR3 is 14 amino acids long. Germline-derived CDR1 and CDR2 are SGDLS and YYNGEE. With 4 bases removed from V and 8 bases from J, the gap between germline ends came to 15 bases. Under the ViraFEST assay, PBMC were stimulated with viral peptide pools so that antigen-specific CD4+ T cells expanded. Sequencing was performed afterwards. Once cultured for 9 to 11 days, the cells underwent separation to obtain CD4+ T cells. Convalescent patients had PCR-confirmed SARS-CoV-2 infection between March and December 2020.

J is TRBJ1-4 and V is TRBV9; D unresolved. Specimen: CD4+ T cells from PBMCs cultured with HCoV-NL63 spike peptides, collected before COVID-19 vaccination. The sequence came from a human donor who had a prior SARS-CoV-2 infection. The CDR3 sequence is CASSREGGGEKLFF. Written as DNA, the CDR3 is TGTGCCAGCAGCAGAGAGGGTGGAGGAGAAAAACTGTTTTTT.